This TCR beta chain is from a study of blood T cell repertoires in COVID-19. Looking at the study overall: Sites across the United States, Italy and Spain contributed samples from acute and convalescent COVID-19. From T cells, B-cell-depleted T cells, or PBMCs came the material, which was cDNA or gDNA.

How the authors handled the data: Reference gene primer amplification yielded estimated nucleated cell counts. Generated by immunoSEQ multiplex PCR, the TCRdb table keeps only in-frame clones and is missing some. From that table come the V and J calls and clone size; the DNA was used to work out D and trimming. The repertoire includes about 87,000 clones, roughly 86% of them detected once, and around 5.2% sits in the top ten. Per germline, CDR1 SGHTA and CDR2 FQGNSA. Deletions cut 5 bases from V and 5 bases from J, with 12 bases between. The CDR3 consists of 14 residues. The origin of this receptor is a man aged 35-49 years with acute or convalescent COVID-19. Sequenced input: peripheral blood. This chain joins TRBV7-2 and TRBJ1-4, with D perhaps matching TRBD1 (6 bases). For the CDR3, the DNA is TGTGCCAGCAGCCCCGGGACACCAAATGAAAAACTGTTTTTT. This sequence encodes CASSPGTPNEKLFF.